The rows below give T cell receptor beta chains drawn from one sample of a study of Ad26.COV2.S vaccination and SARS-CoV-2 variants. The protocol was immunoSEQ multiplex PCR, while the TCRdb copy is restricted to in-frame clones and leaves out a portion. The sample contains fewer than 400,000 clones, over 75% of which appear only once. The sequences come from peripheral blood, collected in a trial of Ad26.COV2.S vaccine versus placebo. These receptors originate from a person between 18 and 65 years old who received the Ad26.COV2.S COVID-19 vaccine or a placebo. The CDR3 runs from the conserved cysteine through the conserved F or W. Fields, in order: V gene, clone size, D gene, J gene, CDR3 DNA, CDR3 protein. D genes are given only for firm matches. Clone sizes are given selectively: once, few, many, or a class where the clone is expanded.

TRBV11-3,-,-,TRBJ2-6,TGTGCCAGCACCCTAGGAGGGGGATCTGGGGCCAACGTCCTGACTTTC,CASTLGGGSGANVLTF
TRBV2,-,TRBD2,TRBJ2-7,TGTGCCAGCAGTGGTCCAGGGACTACACCCTACGAGCAGTACTTC,CASSGPGTTPYEQYF
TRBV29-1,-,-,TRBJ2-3,TGCAGCGCCCTGCTGGGTCTAGCGTACCGCACAGATACGCAGTATTTT,CSALLGLAYRTDTQYF
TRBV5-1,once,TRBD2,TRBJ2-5,TGCGCCAGCAGCCTTCTAGCGGGAGCACAAGAGACCCAGTACTTC,CASSLLAGAQETQYF
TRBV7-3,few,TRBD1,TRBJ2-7,TGTGCCAGCAGCCCCGGGACAGGCGGCGAGCAGTACTTC,CASSPGTGGEQYF
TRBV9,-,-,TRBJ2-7,TGTGCCAGCAGCGTAGGGCAGCGTGGGGACTACGAGCAGTACTTC,CASSVGQRGDYEQYF
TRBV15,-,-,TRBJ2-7,TGTGCCACCAGCAGGGGGCGAGACGGCGAGCAGTACTTC,CATSRGRDGEQYF
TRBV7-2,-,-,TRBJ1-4,TGTGCCAGCAGCTTACGTTATTCGAATGAAAAACTGTTTTTT,CASSLRYSNEKLFF
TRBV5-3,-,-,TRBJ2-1,TGTGCCAGAAGCTTGCGGATTAGGCGGGGACTCGGGGATGAGCAGTTCTTC,CARSLRIRRGLGDEQFF
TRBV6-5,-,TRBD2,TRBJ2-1,TGTGCCAGCAGTTACTCAATAGCGGGAGGGTACAATGAGCAGTTCTTC,CASSYSIAGGYNEQFF
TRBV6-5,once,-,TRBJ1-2,TGTGCCCACAATCCTTTGGGGCCGTACTATGGCTACACCTTC,CAHNPLGPYYGYTF
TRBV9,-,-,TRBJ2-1,TGTGCCAGCGAGAGCGGCTACAATGAGCAGTTCTTC,CASESGYNEQFF
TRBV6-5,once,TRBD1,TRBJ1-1,TGTGCCAGCGGACAGGGCTATTTAAACACTGAAGCTTTCTTT,CASGQGYLNTEAFF
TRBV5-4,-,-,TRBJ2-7,TGTGCCAGCAGCTTGTTTTCGGACCTATGGTTTCGCGAGCAGTACTTC,CASSLFSDLWFREQYF
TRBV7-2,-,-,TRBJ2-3,TGTGCCAGCAGCTTAGGGCCGTTTACGAATACGCAGTATTTT,CASSLGPFTNTQYF
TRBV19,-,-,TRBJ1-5,TGTGCCAGTAGTCCCGTACCCCCGGACAGACCTTATAGCAATCAGCCCCAGCATTTT,CASSPVPPDRPYSNQPQHF
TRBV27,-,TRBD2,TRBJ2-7,TGTGCCAGCATCAACAACAAAGGGGAGGGAGAGCAGTACTTC,CASINNKGEGEQYF
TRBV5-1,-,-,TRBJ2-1,TGCGCCAGCAGCTTAGGGGGATTCACGGATGAGCAGTTCTTC,CASSLGGFTDEQFF
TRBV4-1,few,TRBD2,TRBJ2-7,TGCGCCAGCAGCCAAGAAACTGCGGGACTAGCGAACTACGAGCAGTACTTC,CASSQETAGLANYEQYF
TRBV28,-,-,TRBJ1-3,TGTGCCAGCAGTCAAGGACCGGGAGACACCATATATTTT,CASSQGPGDTIYF
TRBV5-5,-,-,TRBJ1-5,TGTGCCAGCAGCGGGGACGGGCGAAAACAGCCCCAGCATTTT,CASSGDGRKQPQHF
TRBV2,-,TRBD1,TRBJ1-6,TGTGCCAGCAGGCCAGGGGGGGGTAATTCACCCCTCCACTTT,CASRPGGGNSPLHF
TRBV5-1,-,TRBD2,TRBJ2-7,TGCGCCAGCAGCTCGGGACTAGCCGCAACCTACGAGCAGTACTTC,CASSSGLAATYEQYF
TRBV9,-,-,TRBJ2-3,TGTGCCAGCAGCGCGCAAGTAGTCGCCGATACGCAGTATTTT,CASSAQVVADTQYF
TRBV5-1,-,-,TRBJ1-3,TGCGCCAGCAGCTTGGTCGGGGCAGATATGAGTGGAAACACCATATATTTT,CASSLVGADMSGNTIYF
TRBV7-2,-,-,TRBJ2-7,TGTGCCAGCAGCGTAGAGCTCAGGGGGGTGGCCGAGCAGTACTTC,CASSVELRGVAEQYF
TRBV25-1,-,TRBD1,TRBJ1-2,TGTGCCAGCAGTGAGACAGGGAACTATGGCTACACCTTC,CASSETGNYGYTF
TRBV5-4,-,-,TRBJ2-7,TGTGCCAGCAGCCAATGGGAAAGGGACGAGCAGTACTTC,CASSQWERDEQYF
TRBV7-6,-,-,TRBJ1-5,TGTGCCAGCAGCCCCTCCGGGGGGCCGAATCAGCCCCAGCATTTT,CASSPSGGPNQPQHF
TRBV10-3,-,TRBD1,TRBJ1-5,TGTGCCATTAGCAGGGACAGGACGGATCAGCCCCAGCATTTT,CAISRDRTDQPQHF
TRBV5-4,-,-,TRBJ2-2,TGTGCCAGCAGCTCGACCACCAGGAGCGGTACCACCGGGGAGCTGTTTTTT,CASSSTTRSGTTGELFF
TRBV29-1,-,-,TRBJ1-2,TGCAGCGTTGGTCCCGGTAGTAGTGGCTACACCTTC,CSVGPGSSGYTF
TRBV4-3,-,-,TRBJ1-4,TGCGCCAGCAGCCAAGGACGGGCGGTAGATGAAAAACTGTTTTTT,CASSQGRAVDEKLFF
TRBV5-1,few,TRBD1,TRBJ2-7,TGCGCCAGCAGCTTGACGGGACAGGGGTACGAGCAGTACTTC,CASSLTGQGYEQYF
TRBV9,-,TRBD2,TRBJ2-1,TGTGCCAGCAGCGTAGAGGGAGGTACTAGCGGGCCGGCGAATGAGCAGTTCTTC,CASSVEGGTSGPANEQFF
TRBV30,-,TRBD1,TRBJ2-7,TGTGCCTGGACAAATCACAGGGGCTCCTACGAGCAGTACTTC,CAWTNHRGSYEQYF
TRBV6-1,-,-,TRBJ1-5,TGTGCCAGCAGTGAAGCGAGTGACAGGAGCAATCAGCCCCAGCATTTT,CASSEASDRSNQPQHF
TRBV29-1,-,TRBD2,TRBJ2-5,TGCAGCGTTGTGGGGGGGGGTTACCAAGAGACCCAGTACTTC,CSVVGGGYQETQYF
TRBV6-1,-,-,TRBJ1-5,TGTGCCAGCAGTGAACACGGGGGAGATCAGCCCCAGCATTTT,CASSEHGGDQPQHF
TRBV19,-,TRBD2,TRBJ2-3,TGTGCCAGTAGTCTGGGACTAGCGGGAACAGATACGCAGTATTTT,CASSLGLAGTDTQYF
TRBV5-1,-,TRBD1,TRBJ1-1,TGCGCCAGCAGCGGCCAGGGGGCGAGGACTGAAGCTTTCTTT,CASSGQGARTEAFF
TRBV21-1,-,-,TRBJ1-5,TGTGCCCCAGACGGGGCAGGGACTTATAGCAATCAGCCCCAGCATTTT,CAPDGAGTYSNQPQHF
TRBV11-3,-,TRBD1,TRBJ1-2,TGTGCCAGCAGCTTTGGGACAGGGGACGGCTACACCTTC,CASSFGTGDGYTF
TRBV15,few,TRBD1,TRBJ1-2,TGTGCCACCAGCAGAGATGAAGGACAGGATTACTATGGCTACACCTTC,CATSRDEGQDYYGYTF
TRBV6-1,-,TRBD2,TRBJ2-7,TGTGCCAGCAGTGTGTGGCTAGCGGGAGGAAGGGGCTACGAGCAGTACTTC,CASSVWLAGGRGYEQYF